Given below is one T cell receptor (beta chain) in context. The sample belongs to a study of cytomegalovirus exposure and HLA in healthy donors. The CDR3 consists of 13 residues. Germline-derived CDR1 and CDR2 are GTSNPN and SVGIG (reference sequence). V lost 2 bases to trimming and J lost 8 bases; unmatched junction nucleotides: 7. A multiplex PCR was run with 60 Vbeta primers and 13 Jbeta primers. Measured with immunoSEQ multiplex PCR; TCRdb has only the in-frame clones, and not every one. The profile shows some 150,000 clones, less than 85% of them singletons. The V call is TRBV30, the J call TRBJ1-2; 8 bases agree with TRBD1. The sequencing input was PBMCs. The clonotype originates from a man aged 40-49 years in good health and CMV-seronegative. CDR3 in DNA: TGTGCCTGGAGTTCCGGGACAGGCTGGGGCTACACCTTC. It specifies CAWSSGTGWGYTF.